This passage covers 15 T cell receptor beta chains from one sample sequenced in a study of T-cell reconstitution after alpha-beta-depleted transplantation in children. For TCRbeta, the library was prepared with unique molecular identifiers. Via MiXCR, TCRdb re-called the PCR reads, giving one row per CDR3 protein. The sample yields about 140,000 distinct CDR3 sequences, about 9% seen once. Material: PBMCs, mostly from graft donor cells, obtained 180 days after TCRalphabeta/CD19-depleted stem cell transplant. The receptors originated from a female patient under 10 years old who had a stem cell transplant for congenital amegakaryocytic thrombocytopenia, so the T cells may come from the graft donor.

On this clonotype: A read error may produce the germline difference seen at one junction end. The chain couples TRBV11-3 to TRBJ2-4, with TRBD2 identical over 10 bases. CDR3 length: 19 amino acids. CDR1 SGHNT and CDR2 YENEEA come from the germline V gene. The CDR3 sequence is CTSSFRGSGGVGGKNIQYF. The CDR3, as DNA: TGTACCAGCAGTTTCCGGGGCAGCGGGGGGGTCGGAGGCAAAAACATTCAGTACTTC.

The chain employs TRBV5-5 and TRBJ2-3, with 8 bases fitting TRBD2. The trim removed 5 bases at V and 1 base at J, leaving 15 bases unmatched. The germline CDR1 and CDR2 sequences are SGHKS and YYEKEE (reference sequence). The CDR3 consists of 18 residues. As DNA, the CDR3 is TGTGCCAGCAGTTCCGGGACTAGGAGAGGGAAGGGCACAGATACGCAGTATTTT. Residues: CASSSGTRRGKGTDTQYF.

This clonotype was counted at least ten times. The chain uses TRBV4-2 and TRBJ2-2, with TRBD2 identical over 13 bases. J was trimmed by 6 bases and V by 6 bases; bases with no gene match: 7. The CDR3 loop spans 16 amino acids. Germline V gives CDR1 LGHNA, CDR2 YNFKEQ. Written as DNA, the CDR3 is TGTGCCAGCAGTCTCGGACTAGCGGGAGAGCCCGGGGAGCTGTTTTTT. It yields the protein CASSLGLAGEPGELFF.

This clonotype showed up many times. The chain joins TRBV7-2 to TRBJ2-1; TRBD2 is a possible D gene (6 bases). The CDR3 sequence is 15 residues long. V was cut by 5 bases and J by 8 bases, with 19 bases left in between. CDR1 is SGHTA, CDR2 FQGNSA, per germline. The CDR3 nucleotides are TGTGCCAGCAGCGGACGACTAGTATTTAGCGATGAGCAGTTCTTC. The encoded protein is CASSGRLVFSDEQFF.

The sample holds many counts of this clonotype. V usage is TRBV12-3 or TRBV12-4 and J usage is TRBJ2-2; TRBD1 might be the D (5 bases). The CDR3 is 15 residues long. The V end was cut by 1 base, the J end by 5 bases, with 11 bases between. In DNA form, the CDR3 reads TGTGCCAGCAGTTTAGGCCAGGGTCGGACCGGGGAGCTGTTTTTT. Its protein is CASSLGQGRTGELFF.

There are many counts of this clonotype. The junction shows a germline mismatch at one end, possibly a read error. The chain links TRBV6-1 to TRBJ2-5; D tentatively reads TRBD1 or TRBD2 (5 bases each). Germline V gives CDR1 MNHNS, CDR2 SASEGT. This CDR3 is built from 15 residues. CDR3 bases: TGTGCCAGCAGTCCACACCTACTATCGGGACCGCAGGTTGGATTC. It encodes CASSPHLLSGPQVGF.

This clonotype was counted many times. The chain couples TRBV27 to TRBJ1-2; TRBD1 matches 10 bases. The CDR3 is 15 residues long. The V gene end was trimmed by 6 bases and the J gene end by 0 bases; junction bases not matched to a gene: 4. Germline-derived CDR1 and CDR2 are MNHEY and SMNVEV (reference sequence). The CDR3 reads CASSPGQGANYGYTF. CDR3 nucleotides: TGTGCCAGCAGCCCCGGACAGGGGGCTAACTATGGCTACACCTTC.

This clonotype was picked up many times. V is TRBV7-6 and J is TRBJ2-1; D gene ambiguous. CDR1 and CDR2 (germline): SGHVS, FNYEAQ. The CDR3 spans 12 residues. The ends were cut back, 0 bases at V and 8 bases at J, with 5 bases in the middle. The CDR3 nucleotides read TGTGCCAGCAGCTTAGCCGGGTATGAGCAGTTCTTC. Its translation is CASSLAGYEQFF.

The sample holds many counts of this clonotype. This chain connects TRBV11-2 to TRBJ2-1, with 11 positions matching TRBD2. V lost 3 bases and J lost 5; bases outside the gene matches: 3. The V gene's germline CDR1 is SGHAT and CDR2 FQNNGV. CDR3 size: 15 residues. CDR3 amino acids: CASSLLAGGNNEQFF. DNA for the CDR3: TGTGCCAGCAGCTTGCTAGCGGGGGGCAACAATGAGCAGTTCTTC.

The gene calls are TRBV12-3 or TRBV12-4 and TRBJ1-5; a weak D match, TRBD1 (6 bases). The CDR3 runs to 15 residues. Trimming took off 5 bases at V and 7 bases at J, with 18 bases between the two ends. The CDR3 reads CASSKTIRGGQPQHF. CDR3 coding DNA: TGTGCCAGCAGTAAAACTATCAGGGGTGGGCAGCCCCAGCATTTT.

This clonotype was found many times. The V gene is TRBV20-1, the J gene TRBJ2-4; a weak D match, TRBD1 (5 bases). The CDR3 loop spans 12 amino acids. Germline V gene lookup returns CDR1 DFQATT and CDR2 SNEGSKA (reference sequence). V shed 2 bases and J shed 9 bases, with 11 bases lying between them. CDR3 DNA: TGCAGTGCTAGAACAGGTCGCGGCATTCAGTACTTC. Translation gives CSARTGRGIQYF.

A remark on this clonotype: A much more abundant neighbour one base away suggests this may be a read error. This sequence joins TRBV5-1 and TRBJ1-2; D is perhaps TRBD1 (5 bases). Germline CDR1 and CDR2: SGHRS and YFSETQ. The CDR3 contains 16 residues. Trimming took off 7 bases at V and 5 bases at J, with 24 bases between the two ends. CDR3 coding DNA: TGCGCCAGCGGCGCATTTTCTCTGAGACAGACGTATGGCTACACCTTC. Residues: CASGAFSLRQTYGYTF.

This clonotype was found many times. The junction does not match germline at one end; this may be a read error. V and J are TRBV12-3 or TRBV12-4 and TRBJ2-4, with 9 positions matching TRBD1. The CDR3 covers 11 residues. The chain's CDR3 is CASTLGTGIFF. CDR3 DNA sequence: TGTGCCAGCACCTTGGGGACAGGGATTTTTTTC.

This chain connects TRBV30 to TRBJ2-7; D not resolved. This CDR3 contains 13 residues. V lost 0 bases, J lost 0 bases, and 6 bases lay in between. Germline V gene sequence: CDR1 GTSNPN, CDR2 SVGIG (reference sequence). The CDR3 protein is CAWSVPNSYEQYF. The CDR3 nucleotides read TGTGCCTGGAGTGTACCGAACTCCTACGAGCAGTACTTC.

This clonotype was counted ten times or more. CDR3 region: CASSPYYRSGRLEQFF. DNA of the CDR3: TGTGCCAGCAGCCCCTACTATCGTAGCGGGAGATTAGAGCAGTTCTTC. The rearrangement uses TRBV9 and TRBJ2-1, with 9 nucleotides matching TRBD2. Germline values: CDR1 SGDLS, CDR2 YYNGEE. This CDR3 is 16 amino acids long. Trimming at V came to 4 bases and at J to 10 bases, leaving 15 bases not matched to a gene.